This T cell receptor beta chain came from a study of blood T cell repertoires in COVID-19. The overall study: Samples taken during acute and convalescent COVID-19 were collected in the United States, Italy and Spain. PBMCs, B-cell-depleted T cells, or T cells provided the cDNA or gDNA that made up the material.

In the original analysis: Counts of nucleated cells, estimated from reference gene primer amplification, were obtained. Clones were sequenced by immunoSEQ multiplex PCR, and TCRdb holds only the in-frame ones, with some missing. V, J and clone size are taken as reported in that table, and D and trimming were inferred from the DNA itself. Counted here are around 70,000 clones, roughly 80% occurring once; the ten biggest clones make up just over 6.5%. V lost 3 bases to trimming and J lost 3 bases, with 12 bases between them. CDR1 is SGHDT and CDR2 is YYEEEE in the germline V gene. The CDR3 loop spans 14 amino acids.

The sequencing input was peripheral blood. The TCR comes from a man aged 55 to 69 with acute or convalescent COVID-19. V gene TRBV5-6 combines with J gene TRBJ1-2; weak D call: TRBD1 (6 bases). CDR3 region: CASSWQGNDYGYTF. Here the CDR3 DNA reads TGTGCCAGCAGCTGGCAGGGGAACGACTATGGCTACACCTTC.